This T cell receptor (beta chain) was captured by sequencing in a study of cytomegalovirus exposure and HLA in healthy donors. Amplification used 60 Vbeta primers and 13 Jbeta primers. The protocol was immunoSEQ multiplex PCR, while the TCRdb copy is restricted to in-frame clones and leaves out a portion. Among about 170,000 clones, around 74% were seen once, and the ten largest hold over 3%. V was cut by 2 bases and J by 4 bases, with 6 bases left in between. The CDR3 runs to 13 residues. CDR1 is SNHLY, CDR2 FYNNEI, per germline. The sequence derives from a female donor in good health and CMV-seronegative. The gene calls are TRBV2 and TRBJ2-1; D gene ambiguous. Input material: PBMCs. The CDR3 DNA follows: TGTGCCAGCAGTGAACTCGAGTACAATGAGCAGTTCTTC. It codes for CASSELEYNEQFF.